Shown below are 28 T cell receptor beta chains from a single sample sequenced in a study of cytomegalovirus exposure and HLA in healthy donors. PCR was performed using 60 Vbeta and 13 Jbeta primers. The method was immunoSEQ multiplex PCR; TCRdb's version includes in-frame clones alone and lacks a portion of them. The data hold about 150,000 clones, with around 67% observed a single time. Sequences were obtained from PBMCs. These receptors all stem from a woman aged 18-30 years in good health and CMV-seronegative.

The rearrangement uses TRBV14 and TRBJ2-7; the D is unclear. CDR1 SGHDN and CDR2 FVKESK come from the germline V gene. The V and J ends lost 1 base and 1 base respectively, with 11 bases between them. The CDR3 runs 15 residues. Here the CDR3 reads CASSQATIASYEQYV. The CDR3 DNA is TGTGCCAGCAGCCAAGCTACAATAGCTTCCTACGAGCAGTACGTC.

The chain links TRBV4-1 to TRBJ1-4; 8 nucleotides line up with TRBD1. V trimming: 4 bases; J trimming: 2 bases; junction bases outside the gene matches: 9. Germline loops: CDR1 MGHRA, CDR2 YSYEKL. The CDR3 runs 17 residues. Written as DNA, the CDR3 is TGCGCCAGCAGCCCCTCAGGGGGCGCGTACACTAATGAAAAACTGTTTTTT. This gives the protein CASSPSGGAYTNEKLFF.

This clone was observed a handful of times. J is TRBJ2-7 and V is TRBV15; 10 bases are shared with TRBD1. J gave up 6 bases and V 1 base, and 3 bases lay outside the gene matches. Germline V gives CDR1 LNHNV, CDR2 YYDKDF (reference sequence). The CDR3 has 14 residues. The CDR3 region is CATSRGGTGVEQYF. The CDR3 bases are TGTGCCACCAGCAGAGGGGGGACAGGGGTCGAGCAGTACTTC.

V and J are TRBV2 and TRBJ2-5; D gene uncertain. CDR3 length: 14 residues. Germline values: CDR1 SNHLY, CDR2 FYNNEI. The V gene lost 7 bases and the J gene lost 0 bases, with 12 bases spanning the gap. The CDR3 here is CASKSFDNQETQYF. DNA for the CDR3: TGTGCCAGCAAAAGTTTCGACAACCAAGAGACCCAGTACTTC.

The chain carries TRBV9 and TRBJ1-2; D might be TRBD1 (5 bases). This CDR3 contains 18 residues. Germline CDR1 reads SGDLS; CDR2 reads YYNGEE. V was clipped by 8 bases and J by 0 bases, with 26 bases between them. The CDR3 loop is CASPPTRDQVEANYGYTF. The CDR3 nucleotides are TGTGCCAGTCCTCCAACCAGGGATCAAGTTGAAGCTAACTATGGCTACACCTTC.

This chain links TRBV4-1 with TRBJ1-5; TRBD1 matches 7 bases. This CDR3 has 17 amino acids. The V segment lost 4 bases and the J segment 2 bases; nucleotides outside the gene matches: 11. Germline V gene lookup returns CDR1 MGHRA and CDR2 YSYEKL. CDR3 sequence: CASSPRQGAWGNQPQHF. In DNA, the CDR3 is TGCGCCAGCAGCCCCAGACAGGGAGCTTGGGGCAATCAGCCCCAGCATTTT.

This clone occurred once. The J gene is TRBJ1-2, the V gene TRBV7-8, with TRBD1 matching 8 bases. With V trimmed by 4 bases and J by 8 bases, 6 bases remained unmatched. This CDR3 contains 13 residues. Germline lookup yields CDR1 SGHVS and CDR2 FQNEAQ. CDR3 protein: CASSSGDRGGYTF. The CDR3 nucleotides read TGTGCCAGCAGCTCCGGAGACAGGGGCGGCTACACCTTC.

The chain links TRBV11-2 to TRBJ1-3; 7 bases are a match to TRBD1. The germline CDR1 and CDR2 sequences are SGHAT and FQNNGV. V trimming: 6 bases; J trimming: 4 bases; junction bases outside the gene matches: 9. The CDR3 extends over 15 amino acids. In DNA form, the CDR3 reads TGTGCCAGCAGTCCGATCGACAGGGACGGAAACACCATATATTTT. It codes for CASSPIDRDGNTIYF. The full variable domain, with the rest looked up from reference TRBV11-2 and TRBJ1-3, is EAGVAQSPRYKIIEKRQSVAFWCNPISGHATLYWYQQILGQGPKLLIQFQNNGVVDDSQLPKDRFSAERLKGVDSTLKIQPAKLEDSAVYLCASSPIDRDGNTIYFGEGSWLTVV.

This chain joins TRBV5-5 and TRBJ1-2, with D tentatively TRBD1 (5 bases). This CDR3 is 13 amino acids long. V lost 6 bases, J lost 1 base, and 10 bases lay in between. Germline CDR1 and CDR2: SGHKS and YYEKEE (reference sequence). Written as DNA, the CDR3 is TGTGCCAGCACCCTGGGGGGTAACTATGGCTACACCTTC. It encodes CASTLGGNYGYTF.

The rearrangement joins TRBV28 to TRBJ2-1; 15 nucleotides align to TRBD2. The CDR3 spans 16 residues. The germline V gene encodes CDR1 MDHEN and CDR2 SYDVKM. Trimming took 11 bases from V and 7 from J; bases not matched to a gene: 12. CDR3 amino acids: CASLGLAGGPSNEQFF. The CDR3 DNA is TGTGCCTCCCTTGGACTAGCGGGAGGGCCGAGTAATGAGCAGTTCTTC.

The V gene is TRBV2, the J gene TRBJ2-7, with 12 bases fitting TRBD2. The CDR3 is made up of 14 amino acids. The germline gives CDR1 SNHLY, CDR2 FYNNEI. The ends lost 3 bases at V and 6 bases at J; junction bases unmatched: 3. The CDR3 region has the DNA TGTGCCAGCAGTGATGGGGGACTAGCGGGCGAGCAGTACGTC. Encoded protein: CASSDGGLAGEQYV.

This clone has just a few counts. This chain connects TRBV30 to TRBJ1-1; D not resolved. The germline V and J ends were trimmed by 0 bases and 8 bases, with 16 bases remaining between them. This CDR3 spans 14 amino acids. Looked up from germline, CDR1 is GTSNPN and CDR2 is SVGIG (reference sequence). The CDR3, as DNA: TGTGCCTGGAGTGTCGGAGGCAGAATTCCCGAAGCTTTCTTT. This encodes CAWSVGGRIPEAFF. Combining the CDR3 with reference TRBV30 and TRBJ1-1 gives the whole variable domain SQTIHQWPATLVQPVGSPLSLECTVEGTSNPNLYWYRQAAGRGLQLLFYSVGIGQISSEVPQNLSASRPQDRQFILSSKKLLLSDSGFYLCAWSVGGRIPEAFFGQGTRLTVV.

The genes are TRBV6-5 and TRBJ2-7, with 9 bases identical to TRBD1. The CDR3 extends over 15 amino acids. Per germline, CDR1 MNHEY and CDR2 SVGAGI. V was pared by 6 bases and J by 4 bases, with 10 bases of the junction left unmatched. CDR3 in DNA: TGTGCCAGCAGCAGGGACAGGGTCGAATGGTACGAGCAGTACTTC. Its translation: CASSRDRVEWYEQYF.

Only a few counts were recorded for this clone. V and J are TRBV7-2 and TRBJ2-7, with a possible D match to TRBD1 (6 bases). The V gene lost 2 bases and the J gene lost 2 bases, with 10 bases spanning the gap. This CDR3 contains 14 residues. Per the germline V gene, CDR1 is SGHTA and CDR2 is FQGNSA. As DNA, the CDR3 is TGTGCCAGCAGCTTATCACAGGGCCCCTACGAGCAGTACTTC. Residues: CASSLSQGPYEQYF.

V usage is TRBV13 and J usage is TRBJ2-6; 7 positions agree with TRBD2. The CDR3 loop spans 18 amino acids. CDR1 is PRHDT and CDR2 is FYEKMQ in the germline V gene (reference sequence). V dropped 0 bases and J dropped 0; count of bases not matched to a gene: 5. The DNA for the CDR3 is TGTGCCAGCAGCTTAGGGACTAGCAAAAGCTCTGGGGCCAACGTCCTGACTTTC. Protein product: CASSLGTSKSSGANVLTF.

The V call is TRBV5-1, the J call TRBJ1-2; 7 nucleotides line up with TRBD1. Trimming took 3 bases from V and 1 from J; bases not matched to a gene: 3. Germline V gene lookup returns CDR1 SGHRS and CDR2 YFSETQ. This CDR3 contains 14 residues. The CDR3 region is CASSWGTDNYGYTF. The CDR3 region has the DNA TGCGCCAGCAGCTGGGGGACAGATAACTATGGCTACACCTTC. The variable domain in full, with the rest retrieved from reference TRBV5-1 and TRBJ1-2, is KAGVTQTPRYLIKTRGQQVTLSCSPISGHRSVSWYQQTPGQGLQFLFEYFSETQRNKGNFPGRFSGRQFSNSRSEMNVSTLELGDSALYLCASSWGTDNYGYTFGSGTRLTVV.

The chain couples TRBV18 to TRBJ2-3; D possibly corresponds to TRBD1 (6 bases). There are 18 residues in the CDR3. Germline CDR1 KGHSH, CDR2 LQKENI. With 4 bases removed from V and 3 bases from J, the gap between germline ends came to 23 bases. The CDR3 region is CASSLYESTYRGTDTQYF. CDR3 nucleotides: TGTGCCAGCTCACTCTATGAATCCACGTATAGGGGGACAGATACGCAGTATTTT.

The V gene is TRBV7-9, the J gene TRBJ1-5; 12 positions match TRBD1. V was clipped by 5 bases and J by 7 bases; unmatched bases: 9. The CDR3 contains 16 residues. In germline, CDR1 is SEHNR, CDR2 FQNEAQ (reference sequence). The CDR3 sequence is CASSTGTGGEGQPQHF. In DNA, the CDR3 is TGTGCCAGCAGCACAGGGACAGGGGGCGAGGGACAGCCCCAGCATTTT.

The J gene is TRBJ1-1, the V gene TRBV6-5; 8 positions agree with TRBD1. This CDR3 contains 11 residues. From germline, CDR1 is MNHEY and CDR2 SVGAGI. J gave up 12 bases and V 5 bases, and 5 bases lay outside the gene matches. CDR3 nucleotides: TGTGCCAGCAGTGCACAGGGGGGTACTTTCTTT. The encoded protein is CASSAQGGTFF.

The genes are TRBV4-1 and TRBJ1-1, with D possibly matching TRBD1 (6 bases). CDR3 size: 14 residues. Germline V CDR1 and CDR2: MGHRA, YSYEKL. V dropped 1 base and J dropped 1 base, with 7 bases sitting between them. Here the CDR3 reads CASSQVGGNTEAFF. DNA for the CDR3: TGCGCCAGCAGCCAAGTAGGGGGGAACACTGAAGCTTTCTTT.

The rearrangement joins TRBV19 to TRBJ1-5, with 8 positions matching TRBD1. CDR3 length: 13 residues. The junction had 5 bases not matched to a gene; V was cut back by 6 bases and J by 7 bases. Germline values: CDR1 LNHDA, CDR2 SQIVND (reference sequence). The CDR3: CASSDRGRQPQHF. The CDR3 DNA follows: TGTGCCAGTAGCGACAGGGGCAGACAGCCCCAGCATTTT.

The rearrangement uses TRBV7-6 and TRBJ1-1; D call uncertain. The germline V and J ends were trimmed by 5 bases and 3 bases, with 16 bases remaining between them. The CDR3 is 15 residues long. From germline, CDR1 is SGHVS and CDR2 FNYEAQ. The CDR3 region is CASSPPAGGYTEAFF. Written as DNA, the CDR3 is TGTGCCAGCAGCCCGCCGGCGGGTGGGTACACTGAAGCTTTCTTT.

The V and J genes are TRBV2 and TRBJ2-1; the match to TRBD1 covers 9 bases. The CDR3 totals 15 residues. Germline loops: CDR1 SNHLY, CDR2 FYNNEI. J was trimmed by 6 bases and V by 5 bases; bases with no gene match: 8. The CDR3 nucleotides read TGTGCCAGCAGTTCCCGGGACAGGGCCCTCAATGAGCAGTTCTTC. Protein product: CASSSRDRALNEQFF. Full variable domain (missing parts from reference TRBV2 and TRBJ2-1): EPEVTQTPSHQVTQMGQEVILRCVPISNHLYFYWYRQILGQKVEFLVSFYNNEISEKSEIFDDQFSVERPDGSNFTLKIRSTKLEDSAMYFCASSSRDRALNEQFFGPGTRLTVL.

This clone was recorded only once. The same CDR3 is also encoded by other DNA sequences in this sample. The chain links TRBV5-1 to TRBJ2-5, with TRBD1 as a possible D gene (6 bases). This CDR3 is 13 amino acids long. Trimming took 3 bases from V and 4 from J, leaving 10 bases between them. The germline gives CDR1 SGHRS, CDR2 YFSETQ. Written as DNA, the CDR3 is TGCGCCAGCAGCTCACAGGGATCAGAGACCCAGTACTTC. Amino acid sequence: CASSSQGSETQYF.

The chain combines TRBV19 with TRBJ1-5; D not resolved. Germline V CDR1 and CDR2: LNHDA, SQIVND (reference sequence). The CDR3 loop spans 13 amino acids. The V gene lost 4 bases and the J gene lost 7 bases, with 11 bases spanning the gap. The CDR3 sequence is CASSTAGGQPQHF. In DNA form, the CDR3 reads TGTGCCAGTAGTACCGCCGGAGGCCAGCCCCAGCATTTT.

The rearrangement joins TRBV7-2 to TRBJ1-1, with 8 bases fitting TRBD1. CDR1 is SGHTA and CDR2 is FQGNSA in the germline V gene. This CDR3 is built from 14 residues. After removal of 5 bases from V and 1 base from J, the junction contained 3 bases not matched to a gene. CDR3 protein: CASSQDRANTEAFF. The CDR3 bases are TGTGCCAGCAGCCAGGACAGGGCGAACACTGAAGCTTTCTTT.

This sequence joins TRBV18 and TRBJ2-3; D might be TRBD2 (5 bases). V lost 3 bases and J lost 5, with 6 bases in between. Germline CDR1 reads KGHSH; CDR2 reads LQKENI. The length of the CDR3 is 12 residues. For the CDR3, the DNA is TGTGCCAGCTCACCGGGGAGAGATACGCAGTATTTT. It encodes CASSPGRDTQYF.

The V and J genes are TRBV6-5 and TRBJ1-2, with D perhaps TRBD1 (5 bases). V gave up 3 bases and J gave up 4 bases, with 12 bases separating them. The length of the CDR3 is 14 residues. CDR1 and CDR2 from the germline V gene are MNHEY and SVGAGI. CDR3 bases: TGTGCCAGCAGTTATGACAGAGCCCCCTATGGCTACACCTTC. It codes for CASSYDRAPYGYTF.